This is a list of T cell receptor beta chains from one sample in a study of cytomegalovirus exposure and HLA in healthy donors. Sequenced by immunoSEQ multiplex PCR; TCRdb stores in-frame clones only, minus some. The sample includes about 160,000 clones, about 82% of them seen just once. Sequencing input: PBMCs. Receptors were obtained from a woman younger than 35 in good health and CMV-seronegative. Each CDR3 is given with its conserved first and last residue. D genes are given only for firm matches. For some rows the clone size is stated as once, few or many, or as a class when expanded; others skip it.

V	D	J	size	CDR3	DNA
TRBV7-9	-	TRBJ2-2	-	CASSRTRTQELFF	TGTGCCAGCAGCCGAACCCGGACTCAAGAGCTGTTTTTT
TRBV4-3	-	TRBJ2-4	once	CASSQRILENIQYF	TGCGCCAGCAGCCAGAGGATACTCGAAAACATTCAGTACTTC
TRBV28	TRBD1	TRBJ1-3	few	CASSLGRDRVTIYF	TGTGCCAGCAGTTTAGGCCGGGACAGGGTCACCATATATTTT
TRBV6-1	TRBD2	TRBJ2-1	-	CASSARTSGTDNEQFF	TGTGCCAGCAGTGCGAGGACTAGCGGGACTGACAATGAGCAGTTCTTC
TRBV7-8	TRBD2	TRBJ2-7	few	CASSPPVGTSGSPYSYEQYF	TGTGCCAGCAGCCCGCCCGTCGGGACTAGCGGGAGCCCCTACTCCTACGAGCAGTACTTC
TRBV28	TRBD1	TRBJ1-1	-	CASSFPPGQGGTEAFF	TGTGCCAGCAGCTTTCCACCGGGACAGGGGGGGACTGAAGCTTTCTTT
TRBV19	TRBD1	TRBJ2-7	-	CASSIDRDRGSYEQYF	TGTGCCAGTAGTATAGATCGGGACAGGGGGTCCTACGAGCAGTACTTC
TRBV19	-	TRBJ1-1	-	CASSIRGGYTEAFF	TGTGCCAGTAGTATAAGGGGAGGGTACACTGAAGCTTTCTTT
TRBV21-1	-	TRBJ2-2	-	CASSKEARKTGNTGELFF	TGTGCCAGCAGCAAAGAAGCGAGGAAAACAGGGAACACCGGGGAGCTGTTTTTT
TRBV11-3	TRBD1	TRBJ1-3	-	CASSLGQSSGNTIYF	TGTGCCAGCAGCTTGGGACAGTCCTCTGGAAACACCATATATTTT
TRBV25-1	TRBD1	TRBJ2-5	-	CASTPRQGNQETQYF	TGTGCCAGCACACCCCGACAGGGGAACCAAGAGACCCAGTACTTC
TRBV6-1	-	TRBJ2-7	-	CASSEAIKGRQYF	TGTGCCAGCAGTGAAGCGATTAAGGGGCGACAGTACTTC
TRBV4-1	TRBD2	TRBJ2-2	-	CASSHIAGDGTGELFF	TGCGCCAGCAGCCATATAGCGGGAGACGGCACCGGGGAGCTGTTTTTT
TRBV5-1	TRBD2	TRBJ2-7	once	CASSMGLAGEYEQYF	TGCGCCAGCAGCATGGGACTAGCGGGAGAGTACGAGCAGTACTTC
TRBV7-2	-	TRBJ2-5	-	CASSPQDLEETQYF	TGTGCCAGCAGCCCACAGGACCTAGAAGAGACCCAGTACTTC
TRBV27	-	TRBJ2-1	-	CASSLRQDNEQFF	TGTGCCAGCAGTTTACGACAGGACAATGAGCAGTTCTTC
TRBV30	-	TRBJ2-7	once	CAWSTGYEQYF	TGTGCCTGGAGTACGGGCTACGAGCAGTACTTC